These 3 T cell receptor beta chains share one sample of origin, sequenced in a study of blood T cell repertoires in COVID-19. Sequenced by immunoSEQ multiplex PCR; TCRdb stores in-frame clones only, minus some. The repertoire consists of about 310,000 clones, with about 90% occurring once and the leading ten covering roughly a tenth. The sequencing sample was made of PBMCs or T cells enriched from blood (not recorded which). The receptors were sampled from a woman between 25 and 40 years old who had recovered from COVID-19.

V is TRBV4-3 and J is TRBJ2-3; maybe TRBD1 (6 bases). The germline V and J ends were trimmed by 0 bases and 1 base, with 11 bases remaining between them. Germline-derived CDR1 and CDR2 are LGHNA and YSLEER. This CDR3 comprises 16 residues. CDR3 bases: TGCGCCAGCAGCCAAGATCCTTCAGGGGGCACAGATACGCAGTATTTT. Translated, it gives CASSQDPSGGTDTQYF.

The J gene is TRBJ2-1, the V gene TRBV11-2; D gene unclear. The germline V gene encodes CDR1 SGHAT and CDR2 FQNNGV. Deletions cut 1 base from V and 8 bases from J, with 18 bases between. The CDR3 length is 16 residues. In DNA, the CDR3 is TGTGCCAGCAGCTTAGTCTTTGGTCCAACAATCCATGAGCAGTTCTTC. Its protein is CASSLVFGPTIHEQFF.

The chain combines TRBV6-2 or TRBV6-3 with TRBJ2-7; tentative D call: TRBD2 (6 bases). The CDR3 has 13 amino acids. Germline V gene lookup returns CDR1 MNHEY and CDR2 SVGEGT. Trimming shortened V by 10 bases and J by 3 bases, and 16 bases separated the two germline ends. CDR3 residues: CATNPPGGYEQYF. DNA for the CDR3: TGTGCCACCAACCCCCCCGGGGGCTACGAGCAGTACTTC.